This T cell receptor (beta chain) was sequenced for a study of T cell repertoires in cytomegalovirus infection. Study-wide results and caveats: HLA-C-restricted, CMV-specific TCR beta clonotypes were dominant ex vivo.

The CDR3 totals 14 residues. The V gene's germline CDR1 is MNHEY and CDR2 SMNVEV (reference sequence). J was trimmed by 5 bases and V by 6 bases; bases with no gene match: 5. TCRdb processed the reads anew with MiXCR; each CDR3 protein has one entry. The sample lists approximately 170,000 distinct CDR3 sequences; 17% were seen once. This clonotype appeared many times. Its antigen remains unidentified. This TCR came from a human donor in good health (CMV status not recorded). Some clones in this sample may be carry-over from other donors' samples. Sequencing was done on a sample of CD8+ T cells from PBMCs. The V gene is TRBV27, the J gene TRBJ2-3, with 10 nucleotides matching TRBD2. CDR3 sequence (DNA): TGTGCCAGCAGCTTCACTAGCGGGAAAGATACGCAGTATTTT. Its protein product is CASSFTSGKDTQYF.